The clone carrying this TCR beta chain was counted between two and nine times. Its specificity is unknown. Trimming at V came to 4 bases and at J to 2 bases, leaving 5 bases not matched to a gene. The CDR3 is made up of 14 amino acids. The germline gives CDR1 SGHNT, CDR2 YYREEE (reference sequence). This specimen comes from a study of T cells in Graves' hyperthyroidism and ophthalmopathy. Study results and caveats: The majority of expanded thyroid clonotypes above 0.001 also appeared in blood. A 13 V-J model separated ophthalmopathy from stable hyperthyroidism.

Amplification of TCR beta CDR3 regions used RNA as the template. The HTBI primer set drove a first-round RT-PCR of the TCR CDR3. TCRdb analysed the multiplex PCR reads with MiXCR anew, one entry per CDR3 protein. The profile shows a few hundred thousand distinct CDR3 sequences, 20% to 25% of them singletons. Disease duration was under 3 months in the ophthalmopathy patients, who also had a Clinical Activity Score of at least 3 and a NOSPECS grade of at least 4. Lactation, pregnancy, other autoimmune disease or uncontrolled infection excluded patients. The chain combines TRBV5-4 with TRBJ2-5; 7 bases line up with TRBD1. Sequencing input: blood. The TCR was taken from a man younger than 40 with Graves' ophthalmopathy. The CDR3 spells CASSKPGQQETQYF. In nucleotides, the CDR3 is TGTGCCAGCAGCAAACCGGGACAGCAAGAGACCCAGTACTTC.